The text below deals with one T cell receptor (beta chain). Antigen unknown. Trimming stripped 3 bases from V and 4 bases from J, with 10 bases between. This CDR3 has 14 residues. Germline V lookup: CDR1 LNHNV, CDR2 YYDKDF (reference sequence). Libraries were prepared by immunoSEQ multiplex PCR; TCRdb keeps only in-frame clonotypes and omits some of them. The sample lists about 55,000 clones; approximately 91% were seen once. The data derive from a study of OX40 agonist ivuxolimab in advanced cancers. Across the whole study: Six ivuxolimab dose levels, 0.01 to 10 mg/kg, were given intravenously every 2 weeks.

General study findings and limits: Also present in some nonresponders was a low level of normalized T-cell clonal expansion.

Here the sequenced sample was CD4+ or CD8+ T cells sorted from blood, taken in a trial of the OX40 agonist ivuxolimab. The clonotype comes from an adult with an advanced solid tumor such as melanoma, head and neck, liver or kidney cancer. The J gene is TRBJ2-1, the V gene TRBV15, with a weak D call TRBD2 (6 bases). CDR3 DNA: TGTGCCACCAGCAGTGGACTACTTTACAATGAGCAGTTCTTC. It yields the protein CATSSGLLYNEQFF.